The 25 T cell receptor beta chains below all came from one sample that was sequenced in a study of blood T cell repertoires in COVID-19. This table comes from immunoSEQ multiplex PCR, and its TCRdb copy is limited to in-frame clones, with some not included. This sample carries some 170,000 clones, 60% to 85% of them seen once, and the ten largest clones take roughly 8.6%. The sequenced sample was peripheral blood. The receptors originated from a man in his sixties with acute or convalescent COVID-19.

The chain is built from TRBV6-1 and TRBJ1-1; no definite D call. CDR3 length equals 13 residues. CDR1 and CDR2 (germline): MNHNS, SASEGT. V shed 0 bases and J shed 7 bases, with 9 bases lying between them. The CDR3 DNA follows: TGTGCCAGCAGTGAAGCGCGGGATCTTGAAGCTTTCTTT. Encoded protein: CASSEARDLEAFF.

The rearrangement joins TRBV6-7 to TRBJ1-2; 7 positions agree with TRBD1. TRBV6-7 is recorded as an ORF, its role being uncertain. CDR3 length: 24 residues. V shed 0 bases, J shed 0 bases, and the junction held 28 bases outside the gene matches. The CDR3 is CASSYSTFHGRQNRDRETNYGYTF. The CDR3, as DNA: TGTGCCAGCAGTTACTCGACGTTTCATGGCCGCCAGAACCGGGACAGAGAAACTAACTATGGCTACACCTTC.

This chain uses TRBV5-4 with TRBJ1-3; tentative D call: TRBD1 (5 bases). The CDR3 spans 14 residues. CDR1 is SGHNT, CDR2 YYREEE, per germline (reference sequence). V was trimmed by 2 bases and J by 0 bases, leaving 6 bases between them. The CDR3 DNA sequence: TGTGCCAGCAGCTTAACAGGCTCTGGAAACACCATATATTTT. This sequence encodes CASSLTGSGNTIYF.

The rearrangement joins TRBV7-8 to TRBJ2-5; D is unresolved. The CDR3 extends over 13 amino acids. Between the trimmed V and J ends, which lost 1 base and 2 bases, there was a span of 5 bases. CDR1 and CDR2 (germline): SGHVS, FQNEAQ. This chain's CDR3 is CASSLGQQETQYF. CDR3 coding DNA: TGTGCCAGCAGCTTAGGGCAGCAAGAGACCCAGTACTTC.

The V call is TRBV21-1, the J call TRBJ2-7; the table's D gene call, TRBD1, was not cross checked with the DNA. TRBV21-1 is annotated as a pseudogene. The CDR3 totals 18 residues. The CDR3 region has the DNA TGTGCCAGCACCCAAAGCCAGGACAGGGGGCAGAATAGCTACGAGCAGTACTTC. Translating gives CASTQSQDRGQNSYEQYF.

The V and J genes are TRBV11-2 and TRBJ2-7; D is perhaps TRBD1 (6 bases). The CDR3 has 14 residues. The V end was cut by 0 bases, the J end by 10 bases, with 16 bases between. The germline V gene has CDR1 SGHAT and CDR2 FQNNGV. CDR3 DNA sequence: TGTGCCAGCAGCTTAGATCTGGGTTCCGGGACACAGTACTTC. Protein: CASSLDLGSGTQYF. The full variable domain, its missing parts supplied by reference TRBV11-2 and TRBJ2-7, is EAGVAQSPRYKIIEKRQSVAFWCNPISGHATLYWYQQILGQGPKLLIQFQNNGVVDDSQLPKDRFSAERLKGVDSTLKIQPAKLEDSAVYLCASSLDLGSGTQYFGPGTRLTVT.

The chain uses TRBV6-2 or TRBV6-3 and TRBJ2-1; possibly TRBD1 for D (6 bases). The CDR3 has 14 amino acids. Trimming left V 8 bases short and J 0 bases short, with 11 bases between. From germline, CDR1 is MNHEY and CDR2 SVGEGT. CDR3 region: CASGRDNSYNEQFF. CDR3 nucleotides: TGTGCCAGCGGCCGGGACAACTCCTACAATGAGCAGTTCTTC.

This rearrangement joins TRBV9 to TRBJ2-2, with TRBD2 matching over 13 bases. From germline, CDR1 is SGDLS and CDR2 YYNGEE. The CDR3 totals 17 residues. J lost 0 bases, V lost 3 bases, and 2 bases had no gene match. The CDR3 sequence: CASSGLAGGTNTGELFF. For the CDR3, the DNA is TGTGCCAGCAGCGGACTAGCGGGGGGCACGAACACCGGGGAGCTGTTTTTT.

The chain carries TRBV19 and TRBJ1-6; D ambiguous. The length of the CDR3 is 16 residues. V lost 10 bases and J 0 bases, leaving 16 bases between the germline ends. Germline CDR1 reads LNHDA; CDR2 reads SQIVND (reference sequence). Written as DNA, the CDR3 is TGTGCCACCAAATCCGGGTTGAGCTCCTATAATTCACCCCTCCACTTT. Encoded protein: CATKSGLSSYNSPLHF.

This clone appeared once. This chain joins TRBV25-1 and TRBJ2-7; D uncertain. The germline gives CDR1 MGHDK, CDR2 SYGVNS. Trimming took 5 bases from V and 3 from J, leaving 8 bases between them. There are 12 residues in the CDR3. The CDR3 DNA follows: TGTGCCAGCAGTCCCGGCGGCTACGAGCAGTACTTC. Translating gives CASSPGGYEQYF.

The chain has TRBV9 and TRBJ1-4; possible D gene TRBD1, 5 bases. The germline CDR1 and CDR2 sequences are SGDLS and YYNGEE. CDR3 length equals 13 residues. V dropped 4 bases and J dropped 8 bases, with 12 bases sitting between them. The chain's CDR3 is CASSTSGMEKLFF. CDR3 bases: TGTGCCAGCAGCACATCAGGGATGGAAAAACTGTTTTTT.

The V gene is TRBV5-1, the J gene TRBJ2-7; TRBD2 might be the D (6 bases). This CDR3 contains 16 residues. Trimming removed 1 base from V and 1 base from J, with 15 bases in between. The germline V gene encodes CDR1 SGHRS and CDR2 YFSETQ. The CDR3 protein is CASSLSFAGLSYEQYF. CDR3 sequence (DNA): TGCGCCAGCAGCTTGTCTTTCGCGGGACTGTCCTACGAGCAGTACTTC.

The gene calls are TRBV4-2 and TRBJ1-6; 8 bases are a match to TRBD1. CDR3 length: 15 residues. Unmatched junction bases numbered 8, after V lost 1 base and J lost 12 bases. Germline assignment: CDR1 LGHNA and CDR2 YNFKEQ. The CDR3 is CASSQGGTGLKPLHF. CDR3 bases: TGTGCCAGCAGCCAAGGGGGGACAGGACTTAAACCCCTCCACTTT.

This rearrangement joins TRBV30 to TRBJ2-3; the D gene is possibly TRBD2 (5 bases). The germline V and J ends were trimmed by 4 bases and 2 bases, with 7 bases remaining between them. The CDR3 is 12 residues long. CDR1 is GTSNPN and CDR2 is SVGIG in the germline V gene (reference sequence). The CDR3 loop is CAWNGLTDTQYF. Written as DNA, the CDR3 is TGTGCCTGGAACGGACTCACAGATACGCAGTATTTT.

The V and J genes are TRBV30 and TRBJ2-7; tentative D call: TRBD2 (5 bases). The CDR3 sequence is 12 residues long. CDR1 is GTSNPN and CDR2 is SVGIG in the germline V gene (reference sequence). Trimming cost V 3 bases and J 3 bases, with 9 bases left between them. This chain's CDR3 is CAWSRDIYEQYF. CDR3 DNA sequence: TGTGCCTGGAGCCGGGATATCTACGAGCAGTACTTC.

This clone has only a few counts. CDR3 in DNA: TGCGCCAGCAGCCAGGATCGGGTAGCGAACACCGGGGAGCTGTTTTTT. This codes for CASSQDRVANTGELFF. The chain joins TRBV4-3 to TRBJ2-2; D not certain. V shed 3 bases and J shed 0 bases, with 11 bases lying between them. Germline V CDR1 and CDR2: LGHNA, YSLEER. The CDR3 runs 16 residues.

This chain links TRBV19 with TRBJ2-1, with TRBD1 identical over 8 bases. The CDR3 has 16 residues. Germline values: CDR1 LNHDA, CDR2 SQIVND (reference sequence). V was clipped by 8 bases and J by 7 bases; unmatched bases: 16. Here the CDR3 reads CASGSGQGGLWNEQFF. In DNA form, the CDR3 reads TGTGCCAGTGGATCCGGACAGGGCGGTTTGTGGAATGAGCAGTTCTTC.

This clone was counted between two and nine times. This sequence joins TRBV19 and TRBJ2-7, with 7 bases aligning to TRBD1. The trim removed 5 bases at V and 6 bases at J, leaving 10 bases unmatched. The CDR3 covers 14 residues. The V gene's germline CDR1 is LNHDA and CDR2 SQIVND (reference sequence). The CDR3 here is CASSPTGTAREQYF. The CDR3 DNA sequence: TGTGCCAGTAGTCCGACCGGGACAGCCCGCGAGCAGTACTTC.

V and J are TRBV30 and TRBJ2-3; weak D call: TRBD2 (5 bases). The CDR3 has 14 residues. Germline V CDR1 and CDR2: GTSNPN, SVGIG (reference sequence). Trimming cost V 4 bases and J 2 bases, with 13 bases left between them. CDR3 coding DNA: TGTGCCTGGAATGTAGCGTTGGCCACAGATACGCAGTATTTT. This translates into CAWNVALATDTQYF.

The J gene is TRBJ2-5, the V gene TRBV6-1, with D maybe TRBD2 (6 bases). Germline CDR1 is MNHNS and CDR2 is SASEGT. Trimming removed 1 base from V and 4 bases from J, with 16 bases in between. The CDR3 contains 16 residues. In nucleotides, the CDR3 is TGTGCCAGCAGTGAAGGGGCAGGGTCCGGGGGAGAGACCCAGTACTTC. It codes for CASSEGAGSGGETQYF.

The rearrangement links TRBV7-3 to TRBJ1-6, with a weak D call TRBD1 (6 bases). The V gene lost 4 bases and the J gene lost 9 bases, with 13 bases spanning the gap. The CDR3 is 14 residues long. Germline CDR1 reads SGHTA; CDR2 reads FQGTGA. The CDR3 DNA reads TGTGCCAGCAGCTCACAGGGCCCCGGTTCACCCCTCCACTTT. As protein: CASSSQGPGSPLHF. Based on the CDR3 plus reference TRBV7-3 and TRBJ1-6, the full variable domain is GAGVSQTPSNKVTEKGKYVELRCDPISGHTALYWYRQSLGQGPEFLIYFQGTGAADDSGLPNDRFFAVRPEGSVSTLKIQRTERGDSAVYLCASSSQGPGSPLHFGNGTRLTVT.

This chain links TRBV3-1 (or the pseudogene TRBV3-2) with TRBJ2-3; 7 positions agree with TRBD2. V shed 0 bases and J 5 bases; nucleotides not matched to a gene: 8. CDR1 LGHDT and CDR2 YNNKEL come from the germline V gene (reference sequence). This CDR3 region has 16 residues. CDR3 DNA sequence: TGTGCCAGCAGCCAAGACAGCGGGACCCCCGGAGATACGCAGTATTTT. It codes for CASSQDSGTPGDTQYF.

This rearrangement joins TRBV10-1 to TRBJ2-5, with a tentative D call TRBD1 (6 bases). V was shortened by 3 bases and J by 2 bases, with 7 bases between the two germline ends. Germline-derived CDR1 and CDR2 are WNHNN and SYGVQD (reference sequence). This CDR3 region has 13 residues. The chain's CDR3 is CASSEGQQETQYF. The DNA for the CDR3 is TGCGCCAGCAGTGAAGGACAGCAAGAGACCCAGTACTTC.

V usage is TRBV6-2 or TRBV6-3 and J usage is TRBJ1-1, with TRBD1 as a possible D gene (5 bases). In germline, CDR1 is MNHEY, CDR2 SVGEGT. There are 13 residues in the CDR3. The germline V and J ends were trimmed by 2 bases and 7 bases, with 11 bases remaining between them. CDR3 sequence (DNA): TGTGCCAGCAGTTACGGGGGAGGGAGTGAAGCTTTCTTT. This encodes CASSYGGGSEAFF.

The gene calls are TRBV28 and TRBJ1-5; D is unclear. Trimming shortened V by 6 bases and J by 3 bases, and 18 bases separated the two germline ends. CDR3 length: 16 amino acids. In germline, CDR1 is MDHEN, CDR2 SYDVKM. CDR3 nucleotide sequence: TGTGCCAGCAGCCTGCTCGAGACTACATTCAATCAGCCCCAGCATTTT. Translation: CASSLLETTFNQPQHF.